The clone carrying this T cell receptor (beta chain) was observed many times. Its antigen remains unknown. TCR beta libraries were built with iRepertoire HTBI primers and Arm-PCR of CDR3 regions. Each CDR3 protein gets one entry after TCRdb re-called the multiplex PCR reads with MiXCR. In the table there are a few hundred thousand distinct CDR3 sequences, 12% to 15% of which are singletons. Time point given: newly diagnosed GD, antithyroid drugs for less than 3 months. PBMC-derived RNA was used for the TCR library. These data are taken from a study of regulatory T cells in long-lasting Graves disease. Findings of the study overall: Persistent disease preferred TRBV28, TRBJ1-2 and TRBJ2-5.

The germline V gene encodes CDR1 MNHEY and CDR2 SVGAGI. V gave up 2 bases and J gave up 8 bases, with 18 bases separating them. The CDR3 has 16 amino acids. This sample was shared with a second study, whose subject was T cells in Graves' hyperthyroidism and ophthalmopathy.

The chain couples TRBV6-5 to TRBJ1-4; unclear D gene. The clonotype comes from a woman aged 50 to 65 with Graves disease. Here the sequenced sample was peripheral blood mononuclear cells (PBMCs), taken at new diagnosis, from a patient treated with antithyroid drugs. This chain's CDR3 is CASSYGRRPAIEKLFF. CDR3 nucleotides: TGTGCCAGCAGTTACGGCAGACGGCCCGCAATCGAAAAACTGTTTTTT.